The rows below give T cell receptor beta chains drawn from one sample of a study of shared clonotypes between healthy human individuals. Assay used: immunoSEQ multiplex PCR; TCRdb lists only in-frame clones, some missing. The sample contains 800,000 or so clones, 96% of which appear only once. Sequenced sample: naive CD8+ T cells sorted from blood. These receptors were obtained from a man aged 25-45 years in good health. The CDR3 runs from the conserved cysteine through the conserved F or W. The D gene is left open where the match is weak. Clone size is given for some rows only: seen once, a few or many times, or a class if the clone is expanded.

>.|TRBV6-5|TRBJ2-6|TRBD1
CASSRTGAGANVLTF
TGTGCCAGCAGTCGTACAGGGGCTGGGGCCAACGTCCTGACTTTC
>.|TRBV7-9|TRBJ1-2|TRBD1
CASSEDRGDGYTF
TGTGCCAGCAGCGAAGACAGGGGTGACGGCTACACCTTC
>.|TRBV7-9|TRBJ2-1|TRBD2
CASSSTRTSGRNEQFF
TGTGCCAGCAGCTCAACCAGGACTAGCGGGAGAAATGAGCAGTTCTTC
>.|TRBV27|TRBJ2-2|.
CASSLGGVAGELFF
TGTGCCAGCAGTTTAGGAGGAGTTGCCGGGGAGCTGTTTTTT
>.|TRBV5-4|TRBJ2-2|.
CASSLDFPTGELFF
TGTGCCAGCAGCTTGGACTTCCCGACCGGGGAGCTGTTTTTT
>.|TRBV30|TRBJ2-1|TRBD2
CAWSGGLAGNEQFF
TGTGCCTGGAGTGGAGGACTAGCGGGCAATGAGCAGTTCTTC
>.|TRBV29-1|TRBJ2-1|TRBD2
CSAYGGGGYNEQFF
TGCAGCGCCTACGGCGGGGGGGGCTACAATGAGCAGTTCTTC
>.|TRBV29-1|TRBJ2-7|.
CSVEALRGEQYF
TGCAGCGTTGAGGCACTGCGCGGCGAGCAGTACTTC
>.|TRBV7-9|TRBJ1-1|TRBD1
CAIQPTGPFGAFF
TGTGCCATCCAGCCGACAGGGCCCTTTGGAGCTTTCTTT
>once|TRBV27|TRBJ2-7|TRBD2
CASSYGTSGSYEQYF
TGTGCCAGCAGTTACGGGACTAGCGGCTCCTACGAGCAGTACTTC